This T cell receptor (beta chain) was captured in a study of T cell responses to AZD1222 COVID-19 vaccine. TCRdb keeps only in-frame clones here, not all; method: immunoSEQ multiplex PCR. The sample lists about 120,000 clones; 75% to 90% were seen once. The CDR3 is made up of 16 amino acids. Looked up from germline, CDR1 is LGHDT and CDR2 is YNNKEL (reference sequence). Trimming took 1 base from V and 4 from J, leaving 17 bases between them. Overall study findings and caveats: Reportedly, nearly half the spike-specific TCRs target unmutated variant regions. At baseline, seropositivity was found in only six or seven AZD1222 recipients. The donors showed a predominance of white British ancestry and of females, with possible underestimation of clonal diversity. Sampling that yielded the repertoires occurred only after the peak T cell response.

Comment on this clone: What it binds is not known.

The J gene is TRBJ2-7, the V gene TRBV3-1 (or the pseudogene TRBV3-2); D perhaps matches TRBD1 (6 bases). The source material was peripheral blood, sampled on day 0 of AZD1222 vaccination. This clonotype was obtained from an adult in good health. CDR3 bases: TGTGCCAGCAGCCAAGGGGACCCCAGGGGCCCTTACGAGCAGTACTTC. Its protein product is CASSQGDPRGPYEQYF.